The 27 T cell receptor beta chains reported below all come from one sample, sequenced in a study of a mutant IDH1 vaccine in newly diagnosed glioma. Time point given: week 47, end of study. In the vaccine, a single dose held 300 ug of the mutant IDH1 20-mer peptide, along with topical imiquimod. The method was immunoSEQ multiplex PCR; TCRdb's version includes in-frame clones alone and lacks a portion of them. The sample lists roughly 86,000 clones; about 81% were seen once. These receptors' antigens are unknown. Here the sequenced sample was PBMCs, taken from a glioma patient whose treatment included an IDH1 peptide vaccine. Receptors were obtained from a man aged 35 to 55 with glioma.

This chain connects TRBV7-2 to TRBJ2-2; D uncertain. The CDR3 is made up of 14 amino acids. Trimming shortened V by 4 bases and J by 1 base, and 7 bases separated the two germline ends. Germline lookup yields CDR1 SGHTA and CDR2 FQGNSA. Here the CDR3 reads CASSYLRNTGELFF. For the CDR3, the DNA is TGTGCCAGCAGCTATCTCAGGAACACCGGGGAGCTGTTTTTT.

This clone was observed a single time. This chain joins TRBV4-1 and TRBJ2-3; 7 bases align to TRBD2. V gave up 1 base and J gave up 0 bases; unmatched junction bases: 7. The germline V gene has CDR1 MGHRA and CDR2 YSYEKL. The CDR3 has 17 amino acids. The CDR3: CASSQAPSGASTDTQYF. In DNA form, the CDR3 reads TGCGCCAGCAGCCAAGCTCCCAGCGGGGCTAGCACAGATACGCAGTATTTT.

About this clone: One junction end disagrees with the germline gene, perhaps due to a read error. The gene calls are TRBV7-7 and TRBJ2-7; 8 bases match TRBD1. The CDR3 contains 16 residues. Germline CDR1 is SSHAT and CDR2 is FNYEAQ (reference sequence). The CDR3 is CASSPTGVISFEEQYF. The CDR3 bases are TGTGCTAGCAGCCCGACAGGGGTTATTTCCTTCGAGGAGCAGTACTTC.

CDR3 protein: CASSLEGLAGGNEQFF. CDR3 bases: TGTGCCAGCAGCTTAGAGGGACTAGCGGGGGGTAATGAGCAGTTCTTC. The chain carries TRBV7-9 and TRBJ2-1; the match to TRBD2 covers 15 bases. Germline-derived CDR1 and CDR2 are SEHNR and FQNEAQ (reference sequence). The ends lost 1 base at V and 7 bases at J; junction bases unmatched: 2. The CDR3 runs 16 residues.

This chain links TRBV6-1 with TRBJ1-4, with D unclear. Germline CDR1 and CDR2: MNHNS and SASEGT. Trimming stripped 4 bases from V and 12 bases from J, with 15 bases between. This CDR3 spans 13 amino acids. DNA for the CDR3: TGTGCCAGCAGTGCACAGAACAGAGCCCAACTGTTTTTT. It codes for CASSAQNRAQLFF.

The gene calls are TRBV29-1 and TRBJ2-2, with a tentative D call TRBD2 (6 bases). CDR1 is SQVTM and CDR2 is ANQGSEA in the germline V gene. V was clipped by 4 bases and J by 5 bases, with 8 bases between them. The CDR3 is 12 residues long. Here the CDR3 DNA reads TGCAGCGTTGTGGGGGGTACCGGGGAGCTGTTTTTT. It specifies CSVVGGTGELFF.

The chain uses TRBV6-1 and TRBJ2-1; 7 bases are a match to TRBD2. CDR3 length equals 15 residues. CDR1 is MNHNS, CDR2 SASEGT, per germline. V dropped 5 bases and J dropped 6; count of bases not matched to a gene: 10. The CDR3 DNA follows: TGTGCCAGCAGTCCCCGAGGGCGGGGGAGCAATGAGCAGTTCTTC. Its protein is CASSPRGRGSNEQFF.

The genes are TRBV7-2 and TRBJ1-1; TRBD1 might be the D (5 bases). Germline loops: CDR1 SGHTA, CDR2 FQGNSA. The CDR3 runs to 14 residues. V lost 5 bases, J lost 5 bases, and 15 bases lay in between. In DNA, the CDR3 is TGTGCCAGCAGCCCCACAGGTAGCGGGACTGAAGCTTTCTTT. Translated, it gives CASSPTGSGTEAFF.

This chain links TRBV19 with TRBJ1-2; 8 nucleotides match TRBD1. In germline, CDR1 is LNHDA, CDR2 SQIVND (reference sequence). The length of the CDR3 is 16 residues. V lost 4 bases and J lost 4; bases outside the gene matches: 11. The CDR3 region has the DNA TGTGCCAGTAGTACACCGGACAGGGCTAGATTCTATGGCTACACCTTC. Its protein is CASSTPDRARFYGYTF.

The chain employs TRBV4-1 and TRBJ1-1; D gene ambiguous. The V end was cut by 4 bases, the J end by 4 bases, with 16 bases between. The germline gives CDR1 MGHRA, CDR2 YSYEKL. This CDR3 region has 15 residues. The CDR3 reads CASSLRKAGSTEAFF. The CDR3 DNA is TGCGCCAGCAGCCTCCGAAAGGCGGGGAGCACTGAAGCTTTCTTT.

CDR3 amino acids: CASKRDRGMQETQYF. DNA for the CDR3: TGTGCCAGCAAGAGGGACAGGGGGATGCAAGAGACCCAGTACTTC. V usage is TRBV2 and J usage is TRBJ2-5, with 11 bases matching TRBD1. Germline V gene data show CDR1 as SNHLY and CDR2 as FYNNEI. V dropped 7 bases and J dropped 2; count of bases not matched to a gene: 6. The CDR3 has 15 amino acids.

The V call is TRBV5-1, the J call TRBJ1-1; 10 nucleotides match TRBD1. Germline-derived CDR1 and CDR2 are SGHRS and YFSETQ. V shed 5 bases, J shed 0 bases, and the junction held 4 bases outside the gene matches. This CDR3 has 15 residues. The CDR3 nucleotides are TGCGCCAGCAGACGGACAGGGGGAATGAACACTGAAGCTTTCTTT. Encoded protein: CASRRTGGMNTEAFF. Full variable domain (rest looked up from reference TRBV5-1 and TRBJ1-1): KAGVTQTPRYLIKTRGQQVTLSCSPISGHRSVSWYQQTPGQGLQFLFEYFSETQRNKGNFPGRFSGRQFSNSRSEMNVSTLELGDSALYLCASRRTGGMNTEAFFGQGTRLTVV.

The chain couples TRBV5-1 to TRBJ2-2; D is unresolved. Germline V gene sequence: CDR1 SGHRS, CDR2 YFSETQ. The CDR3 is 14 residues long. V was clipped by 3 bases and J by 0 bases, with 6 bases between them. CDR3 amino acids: CASSSISNTGELFF. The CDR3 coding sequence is TGCGCCAGCAGCTCAATCTCGAACACCGGGGAGCTGTTTTTT.

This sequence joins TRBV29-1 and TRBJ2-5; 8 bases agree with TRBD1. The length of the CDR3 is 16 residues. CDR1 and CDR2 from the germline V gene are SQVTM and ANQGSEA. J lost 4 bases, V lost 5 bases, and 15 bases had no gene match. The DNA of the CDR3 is TGCAGCGTTCGGGGACAGGCCAAAGCCCTTGGAGAGACCCAGTACTTC. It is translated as CSVRGQAKALGETQYF.

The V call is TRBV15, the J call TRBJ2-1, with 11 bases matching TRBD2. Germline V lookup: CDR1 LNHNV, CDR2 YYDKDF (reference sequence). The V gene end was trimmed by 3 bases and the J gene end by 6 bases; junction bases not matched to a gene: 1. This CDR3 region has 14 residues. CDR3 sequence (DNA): TGTGCCACCAGCAGTAGCGGGAGGGCCAATGAGCAGTTCTTC. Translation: CATSSSGRANEQFF.

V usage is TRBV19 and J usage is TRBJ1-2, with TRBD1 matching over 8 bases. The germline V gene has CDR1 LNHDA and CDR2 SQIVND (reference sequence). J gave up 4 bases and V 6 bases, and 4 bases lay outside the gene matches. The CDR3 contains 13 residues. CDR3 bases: TGTGCCAGTAGCGACAGGGGATCCTATGGCTACACCTTC. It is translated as CASSDRGSYGYTF.

The CDR3 coding sequence is TGTGCCAGCAGCTTTGGTTGGCAACTAGCGGGAGGAACTGTTGGGCAGTATTTT. Protein sequence: CASSFGWQLAGGTVGQYF. This chain joins TRBV5-5 and TRBJ2-3; 12 bases align to TRBD2. This CDR3 has 18 amino acids. The germline V gene encodes CDR1 SGHKS and CDR2 YYEKEE (reference sequence). V shed 2 bases, J shed 11 bases, and the junction held 18 bases outside the gene matches. Supplemented by reference TRBV5-5 and TRBJ2-3, the full variable domain reads DAGVTQSPTHLIKTRGQQVTLRCSPISGHKSVSWYQQVLGQGPQFIFQYYEKEERGRGNFPDRFSARQFPNYSSELNVNALLLGDSALYLCASSFGWQLAGGTVGQYFGPGTRLTVL.

The CDR3 sequence is CAISGASADTQYF. In DNA form, the CDR3 reads TGTGCCATCAGCGGGGCATCCGCAGATACGCAGTATTTT. The chain recombines TRBV10-3 with TRBJ2-3, with D tentatively TRBD1 or TRBD2 (5 bases each). Germline values: CDR1 ENHRY, CDR2 SYGVKD. V shed 6 bases and J shed 4 bases, with 11 bases lying between them. The CDR3 has 13 residues.

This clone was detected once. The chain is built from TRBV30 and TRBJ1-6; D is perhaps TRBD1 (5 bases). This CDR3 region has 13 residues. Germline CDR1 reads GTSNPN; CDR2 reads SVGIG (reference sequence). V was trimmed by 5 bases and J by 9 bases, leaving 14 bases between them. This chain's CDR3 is CAWWQGGSSPLHF. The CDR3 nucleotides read TGTGCCTGGTGGCAGGGAGGATCTTCACCCCTCCACTTT. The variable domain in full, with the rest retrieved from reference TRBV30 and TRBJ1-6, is SQTIHQWPATLVQPVGSPLSLECTVEGTSNPNLYWYRQAAGRGLQLLFYSVGIGQISSEVPQNLSASRPQDRQFILSSKKLLLSDSGFYLCAWWQGGSSPLHFGNGTRLTVT.

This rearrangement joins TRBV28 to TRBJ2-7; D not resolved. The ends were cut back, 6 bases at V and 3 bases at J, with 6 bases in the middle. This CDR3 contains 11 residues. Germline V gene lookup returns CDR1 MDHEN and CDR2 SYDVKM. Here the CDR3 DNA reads TGTGCCAGCAGCCTGGGCTACGAGCAGTACTTC. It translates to CASSLGYEQYF.

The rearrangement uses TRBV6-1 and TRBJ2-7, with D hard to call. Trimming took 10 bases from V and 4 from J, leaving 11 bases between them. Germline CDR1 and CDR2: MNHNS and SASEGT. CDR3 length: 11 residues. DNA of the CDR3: TGTGCCACCCTGATCGCATACGAGCAGTACTTC. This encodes CATLIAYEQYF.

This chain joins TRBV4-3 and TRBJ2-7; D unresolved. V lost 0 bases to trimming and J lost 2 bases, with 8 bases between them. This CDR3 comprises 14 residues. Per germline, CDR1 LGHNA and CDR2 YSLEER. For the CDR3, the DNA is TGCGCCAGCAGCCAAGAGTGGTCTACCTACGAGCAGTACTTC. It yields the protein CASSQEWSTYEQYF.

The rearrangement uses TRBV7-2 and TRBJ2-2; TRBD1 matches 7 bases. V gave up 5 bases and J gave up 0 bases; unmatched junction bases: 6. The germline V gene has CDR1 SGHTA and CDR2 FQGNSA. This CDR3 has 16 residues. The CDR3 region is CASSRDTGANTGELFF. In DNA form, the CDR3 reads TGTGCCAGCAGCCGCGATACAGGGGCGAACACCGGGGAGCTGTTTTTT.

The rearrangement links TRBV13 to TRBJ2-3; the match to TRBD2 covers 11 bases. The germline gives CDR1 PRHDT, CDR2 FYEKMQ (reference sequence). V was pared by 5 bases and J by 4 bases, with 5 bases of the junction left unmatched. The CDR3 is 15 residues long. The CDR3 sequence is CASSVSGGAPDTQYF. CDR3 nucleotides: TGTGCCAGCAGCGTTAGCGGGGGGGCGCCAGATACGCAGTATTTT.

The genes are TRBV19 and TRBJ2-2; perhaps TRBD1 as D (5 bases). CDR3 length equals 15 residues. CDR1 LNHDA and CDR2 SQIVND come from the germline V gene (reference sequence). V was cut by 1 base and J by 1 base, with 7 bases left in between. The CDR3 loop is CASSIGQGNTGELFF. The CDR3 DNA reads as TGTGCCAGTAGTATAGGTCAGGGGAACACCGGGGAGCTGTTTTTT.

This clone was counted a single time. This CDR3 reads CASSLGLAGGMDEQYF. The CDR3 DNA is TGTGCCAGCAGCCTGGGGCTAGCGGGGGGCATGGACGAGCAGTACTTC. This chain uses TRBV5-4 with TRBJ2-7, with TRBD2 identical over 11 bases. From germline, CDR1 is SGHNT and CDR2 YYREEE (reference sequence). The CDR3 is 16 residues long. V lost 4 bases to trimming and J lost 5 bases; unmatched junction nucleotides: 11. Full variable domain (rest looked up from reference TRBV5-4 and TRBJ2-7): ETGVTQSPTHLIKTRGQQVTLRCSSQSGHNTVSWYQQALGQGPQFIFQYYREEENGRGNFPPRFSGLQFPNYSSELNVNALELDDSALYLCASSLGLAGGMDEQYFGPGTRLTVT.

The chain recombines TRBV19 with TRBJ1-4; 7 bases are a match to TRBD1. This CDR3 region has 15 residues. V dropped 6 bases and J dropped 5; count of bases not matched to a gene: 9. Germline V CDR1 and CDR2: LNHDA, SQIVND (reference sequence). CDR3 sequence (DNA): TGTGCCAGTAGGATCCACGAGACAGGGAATGAAAAACTGTTTTTT. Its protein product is CASRIHETGNEKLFF. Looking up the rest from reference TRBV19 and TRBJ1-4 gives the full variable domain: DGGITQSPKYLFRKEGQNVTLSCEQNLNHDAMYWYRQDPGQGLRLIYYSQIVNDFQKGDIAEGYSVSREKKESFPLTVTSAQKNPTAFYLCASRIHETGNEKLFFGSGTQLSVL.